These T cell receptor beta chains were read from a single sample in a study of blood T cell repertoires in COVID-19. Profiling relied on immunoSEQ multiplex PCR, and the TCRdb table lists in-frame clones only, not all of them. The sample holds fewer than 90,000 clones, 55% to 75% seen once. Sample: peripheral blood. Receptors were obtained from an elderly woman with acute or convalescent COVID-19. Both conserved end residues are trimmed from each CDR3.

TRBV27	TRBJ1-5	ASRGSGKGPDQPQH
TRBV7-3	TRBJ2-1	ASSIAGGPTEQF
TRBV6-5	TRBJ2-1	ASTRTLATSNEQF
TRBV19	TRBJ1-1	ASSIGPGQGLPWDTEAF
TRBV24-1	TRBJ1-5	ATSRRVGNQPQH
TRBV6-6	TRBJ1-6	ASSYRTGDSPLH
TRBV10-3	TRBJ1-2	AISELQGAPNGYT
TRBV19	TRBJ1-1	ASSTQRNTEAF
TRBV4-2	TRBJ2-1	ASSQVFSGVISEQF
TRBV20-1	TRBJ2-7	SASRDTDEQY
TRBV5-1	TRBJ2-2	ASSPGTTYTGELF
TRBV27	TRBJ2-2	ASSLFTSGVNTGELF
TRBV4-3	TRBJ1-1	ASSRVMNTEAF
TRBV9	TRBJ1-2	ASSVVAQNYGYT
TRBV5-6	TRBJ1-2	ASSLGQGDGYT
TRBV3-1/TRBV3-2	TRBJ1-5	ASSQVGRELGRPQH
TRBV3-1/TRBV3-2	TRBJ2-2	ASSQGRAGVRTGELF
TRBV19	TRBJ1-2	ASRGQEPYGYT
TRBV19	TRBJ2-2	ASRLAGGDTGELF
TRBV6-5	TRBJ1-1	ASSPPTGGNTEAF
TRBV5-4	TRBJ1-1	ASSLDRGQNTEAF
TRBV5-1	TRBJ2-7	ASSLAGNEQY
TRBV9	TRBJ1-5	ASSVGMGQEPQH
TRBV29-1	TRBJ1-2	SVTGYGRSGYT
TRBV7-9	TRBJ1-1	ASKDLDRLNTEAF
TRBV5-8	TRBJ2-1	ASPSASRTGSPYDEQF
TRBV5-1	TRBJ1-1	ASSLGLQGIEAF
TRBV7-8	TRBJ1-1	ASSLTYTGGTEAF
TRBV9	TRBJ2-3	ASSKLTRTDTQY
TRBV18	TRBJ2-7	ASSPSGQGAYEQY
TRBV5-1	TRBJ1-5	ASSPQGSSNQPQH
TRBV11-2	TRBJ2-5	ASSLQGREETQY
TRBV7-9	TRBJ1-2	ASSSEARRGGYT
TRBV9	TRBJ2-2	PRRVAAGGPSSGELF
TRBV18	TRBJ1-1	ASSPQGTEAF
TRBV11-2	TRBJ2-7	ASSLDSVQGRGYEQY
TRBV7-8	TRBJ2-7	ASSLQDRRLNYEQY
TRBV3-1/TRBV3-2	TRBJ1-6	ASSLGQDNSPLH
TRBV30	TRBJ2-7	AWSLLRGQRAYEQY
TRBV19	TRBJ2-3	ASSTGQGIDTQY
TRBV5-4	TRBJ2-5	ASSGQGAGQETQY
TRBV18	TRBJ2-2	ASSPRDRAAGELF
TRBV7-8	TRBJ1-4	ASSLGILGSGEKLF
TRBV7-3	TRBJ2-5	ASSLNGGQETQY
TRBV5-4	TRBJ2-7	ASSWGQAYEQY
TRBV11-2	TRBJ1-6	ASSSSNISPNSPLH
TRBV6-5	TRBJ1-5	ASSRDNNQPQH
TRBV7-8	TRBJ2-7	ASSLFGGPLTYEQY
TRBV9	TRBJ1-5	ASSVSALQPQH
TRBV5-4	TRBJ2-7	ASRRAGDYEQY
TRBV10-3	TRBJ2-3	AISPGGNTDTQY
TRBV6-5	TRBJ2-3	ASRGPSTDTQY
TRBV2	TRBJ1-6	ASSVNRENSPLH
TRBV18	TRBJ2-3	ASSGQGAVGTDTQY